The 13 T cell receptor beta chains presented below share a single source sample, sequenced in a study of T cells in Graves' hyperthyroidism and ophthalmopathy. Authors of the study amplified TCR beta CDR3 regions from RNA transcripts. Researchers ran a first-round RT-PCR on the TCR CDR3 using the HTBI primer set. TCRdb processed the multiplex PCR reads anew with MiXCR; each CDR3 protein has one entry. The sample records hundreds of thousands of distinct CDR3 sequences, 20% being singletons. Input material: blood. These receptors all stem from a man in his forties or fifties with Graves' ophthalmopathy.

The chain joins TRBV3-1 to TRBJ2-7; D might be TRBD1 or TRBD2, each matching 6 bases. CDR3 length: 16 residues. V was shortened by 3 bases and J by 4 bases, with 19 bases between the two germline ends. From germline, CDR1 is LGHDT and CDR2 YNNKEL (reference sequence). The CDR3, as DNA: TGTGCCAGCAGCCACCCCCGGACGGGGGCTAGATACGAGCAGTACTTC. Translated, it gives CASSHPRTGARYEQYF.

The rearrangement joins TRBV29-1 to TRBJ1-4, with a possible D match to TRBD1 (5 bases). V was pared by 6 bases and J by 8 bases, with 16 bases between. Germline CDR1 SQVTM, CDR2 ANQGSEA. The CDR3 covers 13 residues. The CDR3 reads CSVLSGYQEKLFF. In DNA form, the CDR3 reads TGCAGCGTGCTATCAGGGTATCAGGAAAAACTGTTTTTT.

This clonotype has a handful of counts. The CDR3 DNA follows: TGTGCTAGTGGTTCCGGGGCGGGATTGGATCCCGGGGAGCTGTTTTTT. It is translated as CASGSGAGLDPGELFF. The chain joins TRBV12-5 to TRBJ2-2, with D possibly being TRBD2 (6 bases). Germline assignment: CDR1 LGHNT and CDR2 FRNRAP. Trimming stripped 4 bases from V and 6 bases from J, with 18 bases between. The CDR3 length is 16 residues. Variable domain in full (rest from reference TRBV12-5 and TRBJ2-2): DARVTQTPRHKVTEMGQEVTMRCQPILGHNTVFWYRQTMMQGLELLAYFRNRAPLDDSGMPKDRFSAEMPDATLATLKIQPSEPRDSAVYFCASGSGAGLDPGELFFGEGSRLTVL.

The chain employs TRBV4-1 and TRBJ2-1, with D perhaps given as TRBD1 or TRBD2 (5 bases each). Germline values: CDR1 MGHRA, CDR2 YSYEKL. Trimming took 0 bases from V and 3 from J, leaving 9 bases between them. The CDR3 runs to 15 residues. CDR3 bases: TGCGCCAGCAGCCAAGACGGGGACGACTACAATGAGCAGTTCTTC. Its translation is CASSQDGDDYNEQFF.

This clonotype has a handful of counts. The chain combines TRBV20-1 with TRBJ1-1; TRBD1 might be the D (5 bases). This CDR3 has 14 residues. V was cut by 6 bases and J by 3 bases, with 17 bases left in between. Germline lookup yields CDR1 DFQATT and CDR2 SNEGSKA (reference sequence). Here the CDR3 DNA reads TGCAGTGCAACCCGAGGGGTAGTCGACACTGAAGCTTTCTTT. Amino acids: CSATRGVVDTEAFF.

This clonotype appeared a single time. The genes are TRBV28 and TRBJ1-1; D not resolved. The germline CDR1 and CDR2 sequences are MDHEN and SYDVKM. This CDR3 has 14 amino acids. V dropped 3 bases and J dropped 7 bases, with 15 bases sitting between them. This chain's CDR3 is CASSFIGGVIEAFF. As DNA, the CDR3 is TGTGCCAGCAGTTTCATCGGCGGGGTGATTGAAGCTTTCTTT. The variable domain in full, with the rest retrieved from reference TRBV28 and TRBJ1-1, is DVKVTQSSRYLVKRTGEKVFLECVQDMDHENMFWYRQDPGLGLRLIYFSYDVKMKEKGDIPEGYSVSREKKERFSLILESASTNQTSMYLCASSFIGGVIEAFFGQGTRLTVV.

The rearrangement joins TRBV7-2 to TRBJ2-5; D might be TRBD2 (6 bases). The germline V gene has CDR1 SGHTA and CDR2 FQGNSA. The CDR3 contains 15 residues. The V gene lost 3 bases and the J gene lost 0 bases, with 11 bases spanning the gap. CDR3 sequence (DNA): TGTGCCAGCAGCTTGCAACGGGGGAACCAAGAGACCCAGTACTTC. The encoded protein is CASSLQRGNQETQYF.

The chain combines TRBV19 with TRBJ1-2; the D is unclear. CDR1 is LNHDA, CDR2 SQIVND, per germline (reference sequence). V lost 4 bases and J lost 8, with 17 bases in between. This CDR3 spans 14 amino acids. The CDR3 DNA is TGTGCCAGTAGTACGGACGGTCTGGCAGGCGGCTACACCTTC. It translates to CASSTDGLAGGYTF.

The V call is TRBV10-3, the J call TRBJ2-3; no clear D gene. Germline CDR1 reads ENHRY; CDR2 reads SYGVKD. The CDR3 consists of 12 residues. The V gene lost 0 bases and the J gene lost 6 bases, with 4 bases spanning the gap. In DNA, the CDR3 is TGTGCCATCAGTGAGTCGAGGGATACGCAGTATTTT. Amino acids: CAISESRDTQYF.

In its sample, this clonotype was seen a few times. This chain joins TRBV5-4 and TRBJ1-2; no firm D call. The CDR3 loop spans 14 amino acids. Germline V CDR1 and CDR2: SGHNT, YYREEE (reference sequence). Trimming removed 4 bases from V and 3 bases from J, with 13 bases in between. CDR3 loop: CASSRVEAHYGYTF. In nucleotides, the CDR3 is TGTGCCAGCAGCCGGGTCGAGGCCCACTATGGCTACACCTTC. Filled out from reference TRBV5-4 and TRBJ1-2, the complete variable domain reads ETGVTQSPTHLIKTRGQQVTLRCSSQSGHNTVSWYQQALGQGPQFIFQYYREEENGRGNFPPRFSGLQFPNYSSELNVNALELDDSALYLCASSRVEAHYGYTFGSGTRLTVV.

There are a few counts of this clonotype. The chain carries TRBV7-9 and TRBJ2-1; perhaps TRBD2 as D (5 bases). The V gene lost 5 bases and the J gene lost 7 bases, with 18 bases spanning the gap. Germline-derived CDR1 and CDR2 are SEHNR and FQNEAQ (reference sequence). The CDR3 consists of 15 residues. The CDR3 DNA follows: TGTGCCAGCAGCCACCGGGAAGAAGACCAGAATGAGCAGTTCTTC. Protein product: CASSHREEDQNEQFF.

This clonotype was observed at least ten times. The chain links TRBV28 to TRBJ2-7; TRBD2 matches 14 bases. Germline lookup yields CDR1 MDHEN and CDR2 SYDVKM. J gave up 5 bases and V 10 bases, and 4 bases lay outside the gene matches. The CDR3 runs to 13 residues. Here the CDR3 reads CATRGLAGDEQYF. The DNA of the CDR3 is TGTGCCACCAGGGGACTAGCGGGAGACGAGCAGTACTTC.

This clonotype came up many times. This chain connects TRBV20-1 to TRBJ2-7; D not resolved. Trimming pared 0 bases from V and 5 bases from J, leaving 8 bases between. The V gene's germline CDR1 is DFQATT and CDR2 SNEGSKA (reference sequence). The CDR3 loop spans 12 amino acids. For the CDR3, the DNA is TGCAGTGCTAGAGATCCAAGGGACGAGCAGTACTTC. This gives the protein CSARDPRDEQYF.